Following are 24 T cell receptor beta chains from one sample sequenced in a study of T cells in Graves' hyperthyroidism and ophthalmopathy. RNA transcripts provided the source from which TCR beta CDR3 regions were amplified. The study used the HTBI primer set for a first-round RT-PCR of the TCR CDR3. TCRdb ran MiXCR on the multiplex PCR reads and lists one entry per CDR3 protein. The sample shows about 98,000 distinct CDR3 sequences, approximately 40% of them seen only once. The specimen sequenced was peripheral blood or thyroid tissue (not recorded which). These receptors all come from a woman in her 30s with Graves' hyperthyroidism.

This clonotype showed up many times. The chain carries TRBV5-1 and TRBJ2-6; D is ambiguous. Germline loops: CDR1 SGHRS, CDR2 YFSETQ. Trimming took off 4 bases at V and 0 bases at J, with 11 bases between the two ends. The CDR3 extends over 16 amino acids. CDR3 coding DNA: TGCGCCAGCAGCATACGGGCTGGCTCTGGGGCCAACGTCCTGACTTTC. It yields the protein CASSIRAGSGANVLTF.

V and J are TRBV29-1 and TRBJ1-2; unclear D gene. Per germline, CDR1 SQVTM and CDR2 ANQGSEA. The V gene lost 4 bases and the J gene lost 12 bases, with 15 bases spanning the gap. The CDR3 loop spans 11 amino acids. Here the CDR3 reads CSVVIQSGNTF. CDR3 DNA: TGCAGCGTTGTAATACAGTCAGGAAACACCTTC.

Details on this clonotype: With a much larger clone just one base away, this may be a read error. The CDR3: CAISGKEQGTDTRYF. In DNA form, the CDR3 reads TGTGCCATCAGTGGCAAAGAACAGGGGACAGATACGCGGTATTTT. J is TRBJ2-3 and V is TRBV10-3; 7 bases are shared with TRBD1. Germline V gene data show CDR1 as ENHRY and CDR2 as SYGVKD. The CDR3 spans 15 residues.

CDR3 nucleotides: TGCGCCAGCAGCGTCTCGGTGGGATGGGAGACCCAGTACTTC. Translated, it gives CASSVSVGWETQYF. The chain joins TRBV5-1 to TRBJ2-5; D unresolved. Trimming cost V 4 bases and J 5 bases, with 15 bases left between them. The germline CDR1 and CDR2 sequences are SGHRS and YFSETQ. The CDR3 spans 14 residues.

Turning to this clonotype: The CDR3 does not close with the conserved phenylalanine or tryptophan, likely indicating a read error. The limits of the CDR3 on the DNA are not certain, so only TCRdb's listed CDR3 is given. V and J are TRBV7-9 and TRBJ2-2; TRBD1 reflects the table's D call only, with no check against the DNA. Both ends counted, the CDR3 spans 17 residues. Per the germline V gene, CDR1 is SEHNR and CDR2 is FQNEAQ (reference sequence). The chain's CDR3 is CASSPPPGQTNTGELVL.

This clonotype was seen only a few times. CDR3 region: CASSRLAGGGETQYF. The CDR3 DNA sequence: TGTGCCAGTAGTCGACTAGCGGGAGGTGGAGAGACCCAGTACTTC. The rearrangement uses TRBV19 and TRBJ2-5; 13 bases fit TRBD2. This CDR3 comprises 15 residues. The ends lost 5 bases at V and 4 bases at J; junction bases unmatched: 4. Germline V CDR1 and CDR2: LNHDA, SQIVND (reference sequence).

This clonotype was detected ten times or more. The junction differs from germline at one of its ends, possibly a read error. The rearrangement uses TRBV20-1 and TRBJ2-7; tentatively, D is TRBD2 (6 bases). The CDR3 covers 12 residues. Germline CDR1 is DFQATT and CDR2 is SNEGSKA (reference sequence). The CDR3 DNA is TGCAGTGCTAGAGTCCCGGGACTTTTAAGTTTCTTC. It yields the protein CSARVPGLLSFF.

Ten or more counts support this clonotype. Relative to the germline gene, one junction end is altered; a read error may explain this. In DNA form, the CDR3 reads TGCGCCAGCAGCTCCCTGTCGTCGGCAGATACGCAGTATTTT. Amino acid sequence: CASSSLSSADTQYF. The chain employs TRBV7-2 and TRBJ2-3; no definite D call. Germline assignment: CDR1 SGHTA and CDR2 FQGNSA. CDR3 length: 14 residues.

This clonotype was found many times. J is TRBJ1-2 and V is TRBV7-9; D uncertain. Germline V gene sequence: CDR1 SEHNR, CDR2 FQNEAQ (reference sequence). This CDR3 contains 13 residues. With 1 base removed from V and 8 bases from J, the gap between germline ends came to 11 bases. The CDR3 coding sequence is TGTGCCAGCAGCTTAGGGCCTATGGAGGGCTACACCTTC. It codes for CASSLGPMEGYTF.

The chain couples TRBV28 to TRBJ2-5; D assignment may be TRBD1 or TRBD2 (7 bases each). With 1 base removed from V and 4 bases from J, the gap between germline ends came to 19 bases. Germline V CDR1 and CDR2: MDHEN, SYDVKM. The length of the CDR3 is 17 residues. CDR3 bases: TGTGCCAGCAGTTTATTGGGAGGGACAGCGACGGGAGAGACCCAGTACTTC. Amino acids: CASSLLGGTATGETQYF.

In its sample, this clonotype was seen many times. The CDR3 reads CSANRQAREPQHF. The CDR3 DNA reads TGCAGTGCTAACAGACAGGCCCGTGAGCCCCAGCATTTT. This rearrangement joins TRBV20-1 to TRBJ1-5; D possibly corresponds to TRBD1 (6 bases). V lost 4 bases and J 8 bases, leaving 15 bases between the germline ends. The germline V gene encodes CDR1 DFQATT and CDR2 SNEGSKA (reference sequence). CDR3 length equals 13 residues.

This clonotype was seen at least ten times. The chain uses TRBV5-1 and TRBJ2-7; TRBD1 agrees at 7 bases. Per the germline V gene, CDR1 is SGHRS and CDR2 is YFSETQ. This CDR3 spans 13 amino acids. V lost 3 bases to trimming and J lost 7 bases; unmatched junction nucleotides: 7. The CDR3 sequence is CASSWGQPTEQYF. CDR3 in DNA: TGCGCCAGCAGCTGGGGACAGCCGACAGAGCAGTACTTC.

J is TRBJ2-5 and V is TRBV7-9; the match to TRBD2 covers 14 bases. CDR1 is SEHNR and CDR2 is FQNEAQ in the germline V gene (reference sequence). The CDR3 is 16 residues long. V was pared by 5 bases and J by 5 bases, with 7 bases of the junction left unmatched. The CDR3 DNA reads as TGTGCCAGCAGCCCACGGGGACTAGCGGGAGCCGAGACCCAGTACTTC. This encodes CASSPRGLAGAETQYF.

This chain uses TRBV7-9 with TRBJ1-1; TRBD1 matches 7 bases. CDR3 length: 14 residues. The ends lost 4 bases at V and 1 base at J; junction bases unmatched: 3. The germline V gene has CDR1 SEHNR and CDR2 FQNEAQ (reference sequence). The CDR3 is CASSSRTGNTEAFF. CDR3 nucleotide sequence: TGTGCCAGCAGCTCCAGGACAGGGAACACTGAAGCTTTCTTT.

This clonotype was recorded at least ten times. The V and J genes are TRBV10-3 and TRBJ2-2; 12 nucleotides line up with TRBD1. Germline V gives CDR1 ENHRY, CDR2 SYGVKD. Germline trimming cut 0 bases from V and 4 bases from J; bases unmatched to any gene: 3. This CDR3 has 17 amino acids. CDR3 amino acids: CAISESGQGAVTGELFF. The CDR3 coding sequence is TGTGCCATCAGTGAGTCGGGACAGGGGGCGGTCACCGGGGAGCTGTTTTTT.

This clonotype was recorded many times. The rearrangement uses TRBV4-2 and TRBJ2-2; TRBD1 agrees at 8 bases. V was clipped by 4 bases and J by 6 bases; unmatched bases: 13. CDR1 is LGHNA and CDR2 is YNFKEQ in the germline V gene. The CDR3 totals 17 residues. DNA of the CDR3: TGTGCCAGCAGCCCCCACGGACAGGGAAGTTACCCCGGGGAGCTGTTTTTT. Amino acids: CASSPHGQGSYPGELFF.

This chain connects TRBV7-9 to TRBJ2-7, with 11 nucleotides matching TRBD1. CDR1 SEHNR and CDR2 FQNEAQ come from the germline V gene (reference sequence). The CDR3 covers 14 residues. The J segment lost 5 bases and the V segment lost 4 bases, leaving 4 bases of the junction unmatched. In DNA form, the CDR3 reads TGTGCCAGCAGCTCGGGACAGGGGGGCGACGAGCAGTACTTC. Protein product: CASSSGQGGDEQYF.

The V and J genes are TRBV25-1 and TRBJ2-7; 7 bases are shared with TRBD2. The CDR3 is made up of 15 amino acids. J gave up 3 bases and V 1 base, and 6 bases lay outside the gene matches. Germline V CDR1 and CDR2: MGHDK, SYGVNS. CDR3 residues: CASSESGGGIYEQYF. The CDR3, as DNA: TGTGCCAGCAGTGAATCGGGGGGAGGGATCTACGAGCAGTACTTC.

Notes on this clonotype: A much more abundant neighbour one base away suggests this may be a read error. The gene calls are TRBV6-6 and TRBJ2-7, with 7 bases that match TRBD2. J gave up 3 bases and V 7 bases, and 12 bases lay outside the gene matches. The CDR3 contains 15 residues. The germline V gene has CDR1 MNHNY and CDR2 SVGAGI (reference sequence). This CDR3 is CASKTHGGSDYEQYF. In nucleotides, the CDR3 is TGTGCCAGCAAAACTCATGGCGGGAGTGACTACGAGCAGTACTTC.

Comments on this clonotype: Just one base apart from a much larger clone, this may be a read error. The chain combines TRBV28 with TRBJ1-3; D remains unclear. Trimming stripped 3 bases from V and 5 bases from J, with 5 bases between. Germline V CDR1 and CDR2: MDHEN, SYDVKM. CDR3 length equals 12 residues. As DNA, the CDR3 is TGTGCCAGCAGTTTTTGGAGAAACACCATATATTTT. This sequence encodes CASSFWRNTIYF.

As concerns this clonotype: A single base separates this from a much larger clone, so it may be a read error. The V and J genes are TRBV7-9 and TRBJ1-3; the D gene is possibly TRBD1 (5 bases). Looked up from germline, CDR1 is SEHNR and CDR2 is FQNEAQ (reference sequence). This CDR3 comprises 17 residues. The CDR3 sequence: CASSREGDSLARNTIYF. The DNA for the CDR3 is TGCGCCAGCAGCCGAGAAGGAGACAGTCTAGCCCGAAACACCATATATTTT. Variable domain in full (rest from reference TRBV7-9 and TRBJ1-3): DTGVSQNPRHKITKRGQNVTFRCDPISEHNRLYWYRQTLGQGPEFLTYFQNEAQLEKSRLLSDRFSAERPKGSFSTLEIQRTEQGDSAMYLCASSREGDSLARNTIYFGEGSWLTVV.

This clonotype was detected many times. The genes are TRBV14 and TRBJ2-7, with 9 bases aligning to TRBD1. This CDR3 has 15 residues. CDR1 and CDR2 (germline): SGHDN, FVKESK. Losses at the gene ends were 4 bases for V and 2 bases for J; bases not matched to a gene: 6. The CDR3: CASSPLGTGPYEQYF. The CDR3 coding sequence is TGTGCCAGCAGCCCCCTAGGGACAGGGCCCTACGAGCAGTACTTC.

At least ten counts were recorded for this clonotype. The chain joins TRBV28 to TRBJ1-5; D uncertain. Trimming took off 2 bases at V and 8 bases at J, with 10 bases between the two ends. Germline V gene sequence: CDR1 MDHEN, CDR2 SYDVKM. This CDR3 has 13 amino acids. Here the CDR3 reads CASSLEGQKPQHF. Written as DNA, the CDR3 is TGTGCCAGCAGTTTAGAAGGGCAAAAGCCCCAGCATTTT.

CDR3 residues: CSAWISPDTQYF. CDR3 DNA: TGCAGCGCCTGGATCTCGCCAGATACGCAGTATTTT. The genes are TRBV29-1 and TRBJ2-3, with unresolved D. V was clipped by 7 bases and J by 4 bases, with 12 bases between them. Germline values: CDR1 SQVTM, CDR2 ANQGSEA. The CDR3 contains 12 residues.